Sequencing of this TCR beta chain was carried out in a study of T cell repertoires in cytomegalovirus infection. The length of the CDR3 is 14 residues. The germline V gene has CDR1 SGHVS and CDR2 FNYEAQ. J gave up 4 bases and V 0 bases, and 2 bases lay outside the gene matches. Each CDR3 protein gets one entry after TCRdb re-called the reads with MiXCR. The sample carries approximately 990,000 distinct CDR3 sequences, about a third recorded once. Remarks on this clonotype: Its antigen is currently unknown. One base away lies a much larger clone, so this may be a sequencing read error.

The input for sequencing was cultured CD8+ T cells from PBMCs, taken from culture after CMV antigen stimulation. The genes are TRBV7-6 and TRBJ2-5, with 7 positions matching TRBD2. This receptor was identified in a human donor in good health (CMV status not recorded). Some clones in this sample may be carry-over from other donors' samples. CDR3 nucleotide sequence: TGTGCCAGCAGCTTAGCGCGGGAGCCAGAGACCCAGTACTTC. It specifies CASSLAREPETQYF.